Shown below are 15 T cell receptor beta chains from a single sample sequenced in a study of OX40 agonist ivuxolimab in advanced cancers. Profiling relied on immunoSEQ multiplex PCR, and the TCRdb table lists in-frame clones only, not all of them. The sample lists more than 60,000 clones; roughly 80% were seen once. Sequencing was performed on CD4+ or CD8+ T cells sorted from blood, taken in a trial of the OX40 agonist ivuxolimab. The origin of the receptors is an adult with an advanced solid tumor such as melanoma, head and neck, liver or kidney cancer.

V and J are TRBV7-2 and TRBJ2-7; D unclear. This CDR3 region has 13 residues. Trimming took off 3 bases at V and 6 bases at J, with 12 bases between the two ends. The germline V gene has CDR1 SGHTA and CDR2 FQGNSA. CDR3: CASSFEGFGEQYF. The CDR3 coding sequence is TGTGCCAGCAGCTTTGAAGGGTTCGGCGAGCAGTACTTC. Full variable domain (missing parts from reference TRBV7-2 and TRBJ2-7): GAGVSQSPSNKVTEKGKDVELRCDPISGHTALYWYRQSLGQGLEFLIYFQGNSAPDKSGLPSDRFSAERTGGSVSTLTIQRTQQEDSAVYLCASSFEGFGEQYFGPGTRLTVT.

V and J are TRBV9 and TRBJ2-1; 7 bases align to TRBD2. This CDR3 comprises 17 residues. V lost 4 bases and J lost 5; bases outside the gene matches: 15. Germline CDR1 is SGDLS and CDR2 is YYNGEE. The CDR3 region is CASSPTIMAGEHNEQFF. DNA for the CDR3: TGTGCCAGCAGCCCCACAATCATGGCGGGGGAGCACAATGAGCAGTTCTTC. The full variable domain, with the rest looked up from reference TRBV9 and TRBJ2-1, is DSGVTQTPKHLITATGQRVTLRCSPRSGDLSVYWYQQSLDQGLQFLIQYYNGEERAKGNILERFSAQQFPDLHSELNLSSLELGDSALYFCASSPTIMAGEHNEQFFGPGTRLTVL.

The gene calls are TRBV6-6 and TRBJ1-5, with 7 bases that match TRBD1. This CDR3 has 14 amino acids. After removal of 5 bases from V and 5 bases from J, the junction contained 6 bases not matched to a gene. Per germline, CDR1 MNHNY and CDR2 SVGAGI (reference sequence). CDR3 in amino acids: CASSRDRAHQPQHF. DNA for the CDR3: TGTGCCAGCAGTCGCGACAGGGCCCATCAGCCCCAGCATTTT.

The chain couples TRBV12-2 to TRBJ1-2. TRBV12-2 is designated a pseudogene. The CDR3 is 19 amino acids. The CDR3 loop is CASRLVRVGLHKGPYGYTF. The CDR3 bases are TGTGCAAGTCGCTTAGTGAGGGTGGGTCTTCACAAGGGACCCTATGGCTACACCTTC.

This clone was seen a few times. This sequence joins TRBV7-3 and TRBJ2-1; no definite D call. This CDR3 region has 13 residues. Per the germline V gene, CDR1 is SGHTA and CDR2 is FQGTGA. The V gene lost 4 bases and the J gene lost 8 bases, with 12 bases spanning the gap. In nucleotides, the CDR3 is TGTGCCAGCAGCTCTCCTACTGTGGATGAGCAGTTCTTC. Translation: CASSSPTVDEQFF.

V is TRBV10-3 and J is TRBJ1-1; D unresolved. Trimming took off 2 bases at V and 1 base at J, with 5 bases between the two ends. CDR1 is ENHRY and CDR2 is SYGVKD in the germline V gene. CDR3 size: 13 residues. The CDR3 loop reads CAISEKGNTEAFF. The CDR3 DNA follows: TGTGCCATCAGTGAGAAGGGGAACACTGAAGCTTTCTTT.

This sequence joins TRBV19 and TRBJ1-1; D is unresolved. The CDR3 totals 14 residues. The V end was cut by 6 bases, the J end by 1 base, with 12 bases between. CDR1 LNHDA and CDR2 SQIVND come from the germline V gene (reference sequence). In nucleotides, the CDR3 is TGTGCCAGTAGCCGAGGAGGAGGGAACACTGAAGCTTTCTTT. Translated, it gives CASSRGGGNTEAFF.

This clone is a singleton in its sample. The chain uses TRBV7-2 and TRBJ1-5; D possibly corresponds to TRBD1 (5 bases). This CDR3 is built from 14 residues. The germline V and J ends were trimmed by 5 bases and 4 bases, with 12 bases remaining between them. Germline-derived CDR1 and CDR2 are SGHTA and FQGNSA. The CDR3 DNA follows: TGTGCCAGCAGCGCCGGTGGGGGAAATCAGCCCCAGCATTTT. Its translation is CASSAGGGNQPQHF. The full variable domain, its missing parts supplied by reference TRBV7-2 and TRBJ1-5, is GAGVSQSPSNKVTEKGKDVELRCDPISGHTALYWYRQSLGQGLEFLIYFQGNSAPDKSGLPSDRFSAERTGGSVSTLTIQRTQQEDSAVYLCASSAGGGNQPQHFGDGTRLSIL.

The chain carries TRBV5-1 and TRBJ2-7, with 7 bases matching TRBD2. The CDR3 sequence is 14 residues long. CDR1 is SGHRS and CDR2 is YFSETQ in the germline V gene. V dropped 5 bases and J dropped 5; count of bases not matched to a gene: 10. This CDR3 is CASSLAGKLHEQYF. The CDR3 DNA reads as TGCGCCAGCAGTTTAGCGGGTAAATTACACGAGCAGTACTTC.

This clone has a single count. The V gene is TRBV18, the J gene TRBJ1-4; D remains unclear. V lost 2 bases and J lost 6, with 13 bases in between. Germline V gene sequence: CDR1 KGHSH, CDR2 LQKENI. The CDR3 spans 15 residues. CDR3 region: CASSPTTPGYEKLFF. The CDR3 DNA is TGTGCCAGCTCACCAACGACACCCGGATATGAAAAACTGTTTTTT.

This chain uses TRBV9 with TRBJ1-3; TRBD1 aligns across 8 bases. Germline values: CDR1 SGDLS, CDR2 YYNGEE. CDR3 length: 18 amino acids. Trimming took 1 base from V and 2 from J; bases not matched to a gene: 11. CDR3 region: CASSVHPPGTGTGNTIYF. As DNA, the CDR3 is TGTGCCAGCAGCGTACATCCCCCCGGGACAGGTACTGGAAACACCATATATTTT.

This clone was counted only a few times. The J gene is TRBJ1-5, the V gene TRBV28; unclear D gene. Trimming shortened V by 1 base and J by 0 bases, and 7 bases separated the two germline ends. CDR1 MDHEN and CDR2 SYDVKM come from the germline V gene. The length of the CDR3 is 15 residues. The CDR3 DNA follows: TGTGCCAGCAGTTTATACGACGGTAGCAATCAGCCCCAGCATTTT. Protein sequence: CASSLYDGSNQPQHF.

The chain combines TRBV9 with TRBJ2-1, with 10 bases matching TRBD2. After removal of 7 bases from V and 6 bases from J, the junction contained 4 bases not matched to a gene. The CDR3 is 13 residues long. Germline CDR1 SGDLS, CDR2 YYNGEE. The CDR3 nucleotides read TGTGCCAGCGGTCTAGCGGGGGCCAATGAGCAGTTCTTC. Protein product: CASGLAGANEQFF.

Only one count was recorded for this clone. This chain links TRBV7-2 with TRBJ1-3; 7 nucleotides align to TRBD1. Germline V gene data show CDR1 as SGHTA and CDR2 as FQGNSA. V was pared by 5 bases and J by 4 bases, with 2 bases of the junction left unmatched. There are 13 residues in the CDR3. The CDR3 reads CASSRTGGNTIYF. CDR3 sequence (DNA): TGTGCCAGCAGCCGGACAGGCGGAAACACCATATATTTT.

This clone has only one observation. The chain combines TRBV7-3 with TRBJ2-2; TRBD1 might be the D (5 bases). The CDR3 contains 15 residues. Trimming pared 5 bases from V and 3 bases from J, leaving 13 bases between. CDR1 and CDR2 from the germline V gene are SGHTA and FQGTGA. The CDR3 bases are TGTGCCAGCAGCCTCAGCAGGGCCCACACCGGGGAGCTGTTTTTT. This translates into CASSLSRAHTGELFF.